A single TCR beta chain is shown here with its context. This sample was taken from a study of blood T cell repertoires in COVID-19. Study background: COVID-19 samples, acute and convalescent, were from the United States, Italy and Spain.

Some clones are missing from TCRdb's copy, which holds only in-frame ones; the method was immunoSEQ multiplex PCR. The table lists roughly 260,000 clones, 87% of them singletons. The CDR3 length is 14 residues. Germline CDR1 and CDR2: LNHDA and SQIVND (reference sequence). V was clipped by 6 bases and J by 6 bases; unmatched bases: 10. This chain links TRBV19 with TRBJ2-7; 8 bases are shared with TRBD2. The sequence was obtained from a woman in her 30s with acute COVID-19. Material: PBMCs or T cells enriched from blood (not recorded which). CDR3 in amino acids: CASSFGGGGVEQYF. The CDR3 coding sequence is TGTGCCAGTAGCTTCGGGGGGGGCGGCGTCGAGCAGTACTTC.